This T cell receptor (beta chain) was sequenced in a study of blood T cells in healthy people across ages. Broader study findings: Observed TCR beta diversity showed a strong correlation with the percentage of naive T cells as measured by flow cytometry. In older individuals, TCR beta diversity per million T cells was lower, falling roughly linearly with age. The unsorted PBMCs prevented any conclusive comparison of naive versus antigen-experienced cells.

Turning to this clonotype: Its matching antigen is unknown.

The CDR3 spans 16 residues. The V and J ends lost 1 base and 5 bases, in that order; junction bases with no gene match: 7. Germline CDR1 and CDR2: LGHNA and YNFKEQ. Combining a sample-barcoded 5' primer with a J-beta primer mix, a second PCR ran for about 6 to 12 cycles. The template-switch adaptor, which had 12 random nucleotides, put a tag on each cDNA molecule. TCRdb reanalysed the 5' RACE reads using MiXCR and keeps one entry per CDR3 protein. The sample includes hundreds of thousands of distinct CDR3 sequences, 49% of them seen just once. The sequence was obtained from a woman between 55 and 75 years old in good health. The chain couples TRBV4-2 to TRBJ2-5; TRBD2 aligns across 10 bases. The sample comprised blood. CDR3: CASSQGAAGGPETQYF. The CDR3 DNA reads TGTGCCAGCAGCCAAGGTGCAGCGGGAGGGCCGGAGACCCAGTACTTC.